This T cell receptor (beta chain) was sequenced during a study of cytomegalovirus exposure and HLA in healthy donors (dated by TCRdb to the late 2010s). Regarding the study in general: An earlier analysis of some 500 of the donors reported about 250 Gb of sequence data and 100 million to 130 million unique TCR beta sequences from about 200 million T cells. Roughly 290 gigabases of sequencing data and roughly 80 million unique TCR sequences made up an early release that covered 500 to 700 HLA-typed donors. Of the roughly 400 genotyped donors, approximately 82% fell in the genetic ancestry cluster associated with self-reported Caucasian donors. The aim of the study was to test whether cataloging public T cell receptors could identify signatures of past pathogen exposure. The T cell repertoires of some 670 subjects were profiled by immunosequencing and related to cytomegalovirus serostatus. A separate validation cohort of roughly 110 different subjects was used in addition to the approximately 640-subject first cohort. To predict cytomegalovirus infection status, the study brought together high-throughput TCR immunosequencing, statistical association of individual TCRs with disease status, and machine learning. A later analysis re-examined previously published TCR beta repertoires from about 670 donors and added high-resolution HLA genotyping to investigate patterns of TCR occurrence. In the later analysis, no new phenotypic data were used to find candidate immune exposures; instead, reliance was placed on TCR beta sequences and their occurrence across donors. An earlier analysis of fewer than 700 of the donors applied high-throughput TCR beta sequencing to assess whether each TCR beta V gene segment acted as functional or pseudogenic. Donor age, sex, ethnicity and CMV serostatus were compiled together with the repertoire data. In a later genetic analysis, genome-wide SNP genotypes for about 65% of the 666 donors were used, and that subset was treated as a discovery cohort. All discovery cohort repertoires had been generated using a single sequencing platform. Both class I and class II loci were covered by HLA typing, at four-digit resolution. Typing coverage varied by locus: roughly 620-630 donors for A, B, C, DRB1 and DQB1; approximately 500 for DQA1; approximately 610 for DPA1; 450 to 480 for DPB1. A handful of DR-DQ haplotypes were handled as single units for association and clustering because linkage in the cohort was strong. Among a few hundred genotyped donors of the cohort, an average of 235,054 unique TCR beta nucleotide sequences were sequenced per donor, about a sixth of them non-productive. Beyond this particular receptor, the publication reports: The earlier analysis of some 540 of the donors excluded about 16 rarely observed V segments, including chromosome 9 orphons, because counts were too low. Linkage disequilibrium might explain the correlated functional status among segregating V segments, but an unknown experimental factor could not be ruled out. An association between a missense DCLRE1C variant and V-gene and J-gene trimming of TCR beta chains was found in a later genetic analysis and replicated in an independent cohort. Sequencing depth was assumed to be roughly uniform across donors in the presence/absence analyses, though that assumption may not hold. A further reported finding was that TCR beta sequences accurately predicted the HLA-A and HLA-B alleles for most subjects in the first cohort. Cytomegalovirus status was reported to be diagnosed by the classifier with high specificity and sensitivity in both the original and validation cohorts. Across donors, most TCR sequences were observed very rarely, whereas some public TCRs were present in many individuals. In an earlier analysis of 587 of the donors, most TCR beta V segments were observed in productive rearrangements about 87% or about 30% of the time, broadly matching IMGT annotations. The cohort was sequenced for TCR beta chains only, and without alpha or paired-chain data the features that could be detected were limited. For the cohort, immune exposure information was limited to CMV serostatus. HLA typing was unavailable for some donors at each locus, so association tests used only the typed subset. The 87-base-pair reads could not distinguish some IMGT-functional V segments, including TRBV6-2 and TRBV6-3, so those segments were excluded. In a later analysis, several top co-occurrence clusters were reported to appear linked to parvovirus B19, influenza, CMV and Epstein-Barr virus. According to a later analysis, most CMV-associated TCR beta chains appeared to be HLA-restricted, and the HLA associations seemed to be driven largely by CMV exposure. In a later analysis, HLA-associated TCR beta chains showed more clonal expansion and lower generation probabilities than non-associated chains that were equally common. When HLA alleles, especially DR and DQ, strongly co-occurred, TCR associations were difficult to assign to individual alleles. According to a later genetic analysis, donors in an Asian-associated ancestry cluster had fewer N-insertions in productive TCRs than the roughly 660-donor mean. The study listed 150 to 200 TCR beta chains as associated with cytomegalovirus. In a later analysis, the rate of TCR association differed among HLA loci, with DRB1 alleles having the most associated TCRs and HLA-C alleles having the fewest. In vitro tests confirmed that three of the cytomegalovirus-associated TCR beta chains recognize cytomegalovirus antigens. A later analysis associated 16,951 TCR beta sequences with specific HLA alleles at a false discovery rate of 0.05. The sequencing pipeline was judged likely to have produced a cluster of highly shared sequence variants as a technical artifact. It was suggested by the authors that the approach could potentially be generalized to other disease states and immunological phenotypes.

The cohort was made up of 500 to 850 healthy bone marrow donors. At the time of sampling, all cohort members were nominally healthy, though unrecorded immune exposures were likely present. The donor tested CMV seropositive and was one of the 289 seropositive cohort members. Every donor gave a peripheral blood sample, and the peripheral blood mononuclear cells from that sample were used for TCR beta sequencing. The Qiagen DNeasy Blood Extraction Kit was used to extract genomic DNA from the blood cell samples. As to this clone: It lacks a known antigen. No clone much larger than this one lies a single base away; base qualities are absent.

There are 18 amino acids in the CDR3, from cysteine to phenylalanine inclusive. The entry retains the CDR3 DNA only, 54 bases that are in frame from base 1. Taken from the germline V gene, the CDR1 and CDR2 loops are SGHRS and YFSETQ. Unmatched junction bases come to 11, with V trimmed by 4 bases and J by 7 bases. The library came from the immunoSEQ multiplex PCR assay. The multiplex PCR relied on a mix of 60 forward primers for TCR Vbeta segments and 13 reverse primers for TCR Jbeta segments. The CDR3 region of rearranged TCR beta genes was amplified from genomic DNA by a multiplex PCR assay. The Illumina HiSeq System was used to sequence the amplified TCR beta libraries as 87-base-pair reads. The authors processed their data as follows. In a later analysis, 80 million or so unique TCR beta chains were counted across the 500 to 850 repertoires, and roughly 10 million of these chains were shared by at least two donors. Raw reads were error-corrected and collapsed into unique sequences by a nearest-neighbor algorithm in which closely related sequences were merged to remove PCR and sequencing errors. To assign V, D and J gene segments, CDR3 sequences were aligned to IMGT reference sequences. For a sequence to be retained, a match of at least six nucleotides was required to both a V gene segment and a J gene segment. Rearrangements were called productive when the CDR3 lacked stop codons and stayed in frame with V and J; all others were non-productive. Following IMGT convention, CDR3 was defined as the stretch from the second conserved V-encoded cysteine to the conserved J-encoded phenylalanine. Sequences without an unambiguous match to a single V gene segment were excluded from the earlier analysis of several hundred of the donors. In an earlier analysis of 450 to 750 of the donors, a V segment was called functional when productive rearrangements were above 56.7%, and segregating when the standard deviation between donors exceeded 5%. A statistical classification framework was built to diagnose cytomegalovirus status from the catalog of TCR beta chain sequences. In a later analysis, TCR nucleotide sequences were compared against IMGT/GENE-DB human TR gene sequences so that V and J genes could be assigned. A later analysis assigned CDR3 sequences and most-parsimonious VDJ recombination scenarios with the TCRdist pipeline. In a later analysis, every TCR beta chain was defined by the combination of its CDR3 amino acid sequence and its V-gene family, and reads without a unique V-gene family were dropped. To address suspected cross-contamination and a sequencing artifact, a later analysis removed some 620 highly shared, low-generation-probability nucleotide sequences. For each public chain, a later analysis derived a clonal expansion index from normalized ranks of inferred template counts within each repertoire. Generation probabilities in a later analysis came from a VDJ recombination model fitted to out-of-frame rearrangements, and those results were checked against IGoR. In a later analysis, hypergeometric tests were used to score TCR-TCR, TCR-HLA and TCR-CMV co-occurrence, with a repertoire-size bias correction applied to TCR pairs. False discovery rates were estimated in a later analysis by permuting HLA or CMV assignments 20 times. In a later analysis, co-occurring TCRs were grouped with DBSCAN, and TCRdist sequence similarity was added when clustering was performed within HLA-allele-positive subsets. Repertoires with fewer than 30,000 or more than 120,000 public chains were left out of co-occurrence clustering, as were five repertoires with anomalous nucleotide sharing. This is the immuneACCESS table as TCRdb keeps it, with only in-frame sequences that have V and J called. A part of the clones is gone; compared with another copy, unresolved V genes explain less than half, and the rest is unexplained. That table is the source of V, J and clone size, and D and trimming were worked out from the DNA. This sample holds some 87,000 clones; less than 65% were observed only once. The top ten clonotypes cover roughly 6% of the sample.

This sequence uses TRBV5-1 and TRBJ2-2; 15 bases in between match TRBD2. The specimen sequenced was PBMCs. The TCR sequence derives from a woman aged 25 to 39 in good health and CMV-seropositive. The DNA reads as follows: TGCGCCAGCAGCCAGGGGACTAGCGGGGGGCCCCGTAACGGGGAGCTGTTTTTT. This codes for CASSQGTSGGPRNGELFF.